This is a list of T cell receptor beta chains from one sample in a study of shared clonotypes between healthy human individuals. Repertoires were generated with immunoSEQ multiplex PCR, while TCRdb's copy carries only in-frame clones and drops some. The repertoire holds hundreds of thousands of clones, with 95% to 96% as singletons. The sample taken for sequencing was naive CD8+ T cells sorted from blood. The receptors come from a woman aged 25 to 39 in good health. Both conserved end residues are part of each CDR3. A D gene is named only where the DNA matches it firmly. Rows may omit the clone size; those that give it use once, few, many or a size class.

size	V	J	D	CDR3	DNA
once	TRBV30	TRBJ2-3	.	CAWSVLGTGRDTQYF	TGTGCCTGGAGTGTACTTGGGACTGGAAGGGATACGCAGTATTTT
.	TRBV5-1	TRBJ2-7	.	CASTADVGSYEQYF	TGCGCCAGCACCGCTGATGTCGGGAGCTACGAGCAGTACTTC
.	TRBV6-7	TRBJ2-7	.	CASSPEGSRINGQYF	TGTGCCAGCAGCCCGGAGGGCAGTCGGATTAATGGGCAGTACTTC
.	TRBV12-1	TRBJ2-1	.	CASSWTSGTSSYNEQFF	TGTGCCAGCAGCTGGACTAGCGGGACGAGCTCCTACAATGAGCAGTTCTTC
.	TRBV28	TRBJ2-7	TRBD2	CASSLAGGSYEQYF	TGTGCCAGCAGTTTAGCGGGAGGGTCCTACGAGCAGTACTTC
.	TRBV5-6	TRBJ2-6	.	CASSLEGAGANVLTF	TGTGCCAGCAGCTTGGAAGGGGCCGGGGCCAACGTCCTGACTTTC
.	TRBV27	TRBJ2-7	TRBD2	CASSPRTSGMPYEQYF	TGTGCCAGCAGTCCAAGGACTAGCGGGATGCCCTACGAGCAGTACTTC
.	TRBV28	TRBJ2-7	TRBD2	CASSLIYPSGTYEQYF	TGTGCCAGCAGTTTAATTTATCCTAGCGGTACCTACGAGCAGTACTTC
.	TRBV28	TRBJ2-5	TRBD1	CASSLGLGTGFREQYF	TGTGCCAGCAGTTTAGGATTAGGGACAGGGTTTAGGGAGCAGTACTTC
.	TRBV28	TRBJ2-7	TRBD1	CASTSGTGYFEQYF	TGTGCCAGCACCTCCGGGACAGGCTACTTCGAGCAGTACTTC